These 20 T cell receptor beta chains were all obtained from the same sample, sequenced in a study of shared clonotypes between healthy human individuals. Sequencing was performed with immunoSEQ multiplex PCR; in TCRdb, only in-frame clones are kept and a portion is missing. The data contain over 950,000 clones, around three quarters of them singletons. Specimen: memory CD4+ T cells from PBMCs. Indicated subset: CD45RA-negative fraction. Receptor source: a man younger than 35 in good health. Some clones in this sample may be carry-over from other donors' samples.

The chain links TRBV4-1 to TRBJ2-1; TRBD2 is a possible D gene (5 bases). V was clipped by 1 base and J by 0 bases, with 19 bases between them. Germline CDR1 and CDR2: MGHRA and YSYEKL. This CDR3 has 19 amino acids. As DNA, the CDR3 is TGCGCCAGCAGCCAAGTTTTTCGGGGAAGACGCCTCTCCTACAATGAGCAGTTCTTC. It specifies CASSQVFRGRRLSYNEQFF.

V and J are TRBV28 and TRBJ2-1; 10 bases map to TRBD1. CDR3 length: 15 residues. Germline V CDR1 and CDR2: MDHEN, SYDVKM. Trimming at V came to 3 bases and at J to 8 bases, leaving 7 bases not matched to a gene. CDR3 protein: CASSLGGQGGDEQFF. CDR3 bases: TGTGCCAGCAGTTTGGGAGGACAGGGGGGTGATGAGCAGTTCTTC.

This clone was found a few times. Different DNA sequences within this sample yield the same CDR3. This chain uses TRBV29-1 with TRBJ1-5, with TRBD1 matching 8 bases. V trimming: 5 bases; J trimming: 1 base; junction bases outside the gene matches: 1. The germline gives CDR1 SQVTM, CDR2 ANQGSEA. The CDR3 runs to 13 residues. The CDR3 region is CSVRTGSNQPQHF. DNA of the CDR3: TGCAGCGTTAGGACAGGGAGCAATCAGCCCCAGCATTTT.

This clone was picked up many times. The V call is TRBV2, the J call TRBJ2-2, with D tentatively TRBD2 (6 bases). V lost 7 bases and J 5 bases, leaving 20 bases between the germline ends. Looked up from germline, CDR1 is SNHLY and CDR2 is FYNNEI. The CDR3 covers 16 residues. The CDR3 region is CASKPGGTWGTGELFF. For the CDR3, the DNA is TGTGCCAGCAAACCTGGGGGGACGTGGGGAACCGGGGAGCTGTTTTTT. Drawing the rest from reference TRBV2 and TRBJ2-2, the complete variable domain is EPEVTQTPSHQVTQMGQEVILRCVPISNHLYFYWYRQILGQKVEFLVSFYNNEISEKSEIFDDQFSVERPDGSNFTLKIRSTKLEDSAMYFCASKPGGTWGTGELFFGEGSRLTVL.

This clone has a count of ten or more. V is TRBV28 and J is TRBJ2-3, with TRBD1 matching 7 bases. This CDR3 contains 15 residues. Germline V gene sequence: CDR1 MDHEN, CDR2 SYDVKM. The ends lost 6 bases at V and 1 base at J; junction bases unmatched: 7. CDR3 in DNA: TGTGCCAGCAGAAACGACAGGGACGGCACAGATACGCAGTATTTT. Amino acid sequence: CASRNDRDGTDTQYF.

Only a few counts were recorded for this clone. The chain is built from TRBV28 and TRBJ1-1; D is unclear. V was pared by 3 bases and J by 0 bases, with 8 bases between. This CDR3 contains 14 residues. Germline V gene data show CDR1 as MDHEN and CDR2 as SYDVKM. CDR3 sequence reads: CASSLDQVNTEAFF. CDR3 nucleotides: TGTGCCAGCAGTTTGGACCAGGTGAACACTGAAGCTTTCTTT.

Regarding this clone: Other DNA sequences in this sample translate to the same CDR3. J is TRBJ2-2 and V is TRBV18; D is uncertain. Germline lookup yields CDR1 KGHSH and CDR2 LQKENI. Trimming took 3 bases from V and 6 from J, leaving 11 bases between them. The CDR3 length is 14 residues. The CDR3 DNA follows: TGTGCCAGCTCACCTCTACAAGAAGCCGGGGAGCTGTTTTTT. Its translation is CASSPLQEAGELFF.

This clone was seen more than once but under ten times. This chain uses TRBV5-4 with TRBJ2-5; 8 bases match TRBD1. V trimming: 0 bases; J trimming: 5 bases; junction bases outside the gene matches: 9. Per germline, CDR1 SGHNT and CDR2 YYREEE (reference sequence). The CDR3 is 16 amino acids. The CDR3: CASSLGETGVMETQYF. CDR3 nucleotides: TGTGCCAGCAGCTTGGGCGAGACAGGGGTTATGGAGACCCAGTACTTC.

The DNA for the CDR3 is TGTGCCAGCAGCTTAAAAGCTAGCTCGGATACAGATACGCAGTATTTT. Residues: CASSLKASSDTDTQYF. The chain has TRBV7-9 and TRBJ2-3, with TRBD2 as a possible D gene (5 bases). Germline V gives CDR1 SEHNR, CDR2 FQNEAQ (reference sequence). Trimming left V 2 bases short and J 3 bases short, with 15 bases between. The CDR3 covers 16 residues.

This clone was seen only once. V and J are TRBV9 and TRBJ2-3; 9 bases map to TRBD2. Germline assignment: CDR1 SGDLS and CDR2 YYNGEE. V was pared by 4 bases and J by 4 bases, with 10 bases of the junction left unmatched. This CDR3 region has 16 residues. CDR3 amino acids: CASSLTIAGVPDTQYF. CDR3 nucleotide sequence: TGTGCCAGCAGCCTAACGATAGCGGGAGTACCAGATACGCAGTATTTT.

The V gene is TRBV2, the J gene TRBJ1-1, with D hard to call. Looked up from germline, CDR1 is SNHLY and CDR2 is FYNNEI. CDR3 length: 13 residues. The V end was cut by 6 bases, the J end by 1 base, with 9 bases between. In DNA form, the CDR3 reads TGTGCCAGCAGCGCAGACGGGAACACTGAAGCTTTCTTT. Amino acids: CASSADGNTEAFF.

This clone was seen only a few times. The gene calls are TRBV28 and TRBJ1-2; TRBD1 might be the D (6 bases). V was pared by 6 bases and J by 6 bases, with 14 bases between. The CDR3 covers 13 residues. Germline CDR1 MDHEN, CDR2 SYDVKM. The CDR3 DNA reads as TGTGCCAGCAGCTCCCAGGGGCGGGATGGCTACACCTTC. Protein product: CASSSQGRDGYTF.

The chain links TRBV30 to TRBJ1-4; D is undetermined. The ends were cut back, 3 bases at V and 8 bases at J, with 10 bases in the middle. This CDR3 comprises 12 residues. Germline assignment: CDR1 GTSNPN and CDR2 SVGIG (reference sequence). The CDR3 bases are TGTGCCTGGAGCCCTTCGACGGAAAAACTGTTTTTT. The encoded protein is CAWSPSTEKLFF. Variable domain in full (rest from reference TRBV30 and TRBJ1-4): SQTIHQWPATLVQPVGSPLSLECTVEGTSNPNLYWYRQAAGRGLQLLFYSVGIGQISSEVPQNLSASRPQDRQFILSSKKLLLSDSGFYLCAWSPSTEKLFFGSGTQLSVL.

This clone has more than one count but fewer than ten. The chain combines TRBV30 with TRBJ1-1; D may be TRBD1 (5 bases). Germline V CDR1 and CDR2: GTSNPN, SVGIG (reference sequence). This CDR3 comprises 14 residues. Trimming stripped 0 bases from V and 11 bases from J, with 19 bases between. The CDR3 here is CAWSVLALTGRAFF. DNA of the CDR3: TGTGCCTGGAGTGTACTAGCGCTTACAGGAAGGGCTTTCTTT. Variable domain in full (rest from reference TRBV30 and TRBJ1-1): SQTIHQWPATLVQPVGSPLSLECTVEGTSNPNLYWYRQAAGRGLQLLFYSVGIGQISSEVPQNLSASRPQDRQFILSSKKLLLSDSGFYLCAWSVLALTGRAFFGQGTRLTVV.

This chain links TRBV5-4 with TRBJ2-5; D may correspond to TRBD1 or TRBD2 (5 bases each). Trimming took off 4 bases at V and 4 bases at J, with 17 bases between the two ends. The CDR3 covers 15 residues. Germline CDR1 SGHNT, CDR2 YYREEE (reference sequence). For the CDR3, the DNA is TGTGCCAGCAGCCCGGGTGGGAGACAGAGAGAGACCCAGTACTTC. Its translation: CASSPGGRQRETQYF.

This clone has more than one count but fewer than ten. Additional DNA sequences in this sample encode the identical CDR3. Here the CDR3 DNA reads TGTGCCAGCTCACCTGGCTCTGGGGCCAACGTCCTGACTTTC. Amino acid sequence: CASSPGSGANVLTF. The chain employs TRBV18 and TRBJ2-6, with D unresolved. Per the germline V gene, CDR1 is KGHSH and CDR2 is LQKENI. V shed 3 bases and J shed 0 bases, with 3 bases lying between them. CDR3 size: 14 residues. Full variable domain (remainder filled in from reference TRBV18 and TRBJ2-6): NAGVMQNPRHLVRRRGQEARLRCSPMKGHSHVYWYRQLPEEGLKFMVYLQKENIIDESGMPKERFSAEFPKEGPSILRIQQVVRGDSAAYFCASSPGSGANVLTFGAGSRLTVL.

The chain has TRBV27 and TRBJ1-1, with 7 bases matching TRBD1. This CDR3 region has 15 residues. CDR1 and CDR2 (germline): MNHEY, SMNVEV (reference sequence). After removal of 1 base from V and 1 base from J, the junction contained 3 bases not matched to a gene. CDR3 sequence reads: CASSLFAGGNTEAFF. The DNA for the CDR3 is TGTGCCAGCAGTTTATTTGCAGGGGGGAACACTGAAGCTTTCTTT.

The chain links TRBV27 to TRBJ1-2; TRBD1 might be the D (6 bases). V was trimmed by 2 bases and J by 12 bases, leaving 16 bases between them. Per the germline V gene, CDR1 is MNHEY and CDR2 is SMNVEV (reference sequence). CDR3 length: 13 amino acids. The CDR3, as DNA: TGTGCCAGCAGTTTAAACCCGGTGGGGGGCCACACCTTC. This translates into CASSLNPVGGHTF.

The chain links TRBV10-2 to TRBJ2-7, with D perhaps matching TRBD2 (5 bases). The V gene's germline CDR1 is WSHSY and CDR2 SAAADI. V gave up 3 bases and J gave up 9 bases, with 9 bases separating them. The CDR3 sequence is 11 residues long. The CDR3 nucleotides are TGCGCCAGCAGTGAAGTAGGAGGGCAGTACTTC. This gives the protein CASSEVGGQYF.

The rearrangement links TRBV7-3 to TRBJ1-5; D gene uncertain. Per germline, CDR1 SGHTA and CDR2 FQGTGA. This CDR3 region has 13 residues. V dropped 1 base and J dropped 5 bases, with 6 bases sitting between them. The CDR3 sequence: CASSLSPDQPQHF. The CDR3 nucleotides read TGTGCCAGCAGCTTAAGTCCGGATCAGCCCCAGCATTTT.